This TCR beta chain was captured in a study of cytomegalovirus exposure and HLA in healthy donors. A multiplex PCR was run with 60 Vbeta primers and 13 Jbeta primers. Only in-frame clones appear in the TCRdb table, and some are missing; sequencing was by immunoSEQ multiplex PCR. The sample totals tens of thousands of clones. Germline lookup yields CDR1 MNHNS and CDR2 SASEGT. Trimming shortened V by 0 bases and J by 0 bases, and 8 bases separated the two germline ends. The CDR3 is made up of 15 amino acids. The receptor was isolated from a woman in her thirties in good health and CMV-seronegative. The chain joins TRBV6-1 to TRBJ1-2; D remains ambiguous. The sequenced sample was PBMCs. Here the CDR3 reads CASSEAWRTNYGYTF. The DNA for the CDR3 is TGTGCCAGCAGTGAAGCTTGGAGGACTAACTATGGCTACACCTTC.